One T cell receptor (beta chain) is described in this entry. Its antigen is not known. Assay used: immunoSEQ multiplex PCR; TCRdb lists only in-frame clones, some missing. Among more than 200,000 clones listed, less than 75% were seen once. The data stem from a study of cytotoxic CD8 clonotypes in ibrutinib-treated CLL. Study-wide context: The patients, over ten relapsed/refractory and approximately 16 treatment-naive, included about 18 who were IGHV unmutated.

Study observations and caveats: Having risen at ibrutinib response, clonality had fallen back toward baseline by progression. Clonality at baseline surpassed age-matched healthy donors and tracked circulating CD8+ T-cell counts.

The sequence came from a human donor with chronic lymphocytic leukemia. The sample was PBMCs, taken after 24 months of ibrutinib treatment.

In DNA, the CDR3 is TGCGCCACCCGGCTAGCGGGAGGGCAGGATGAGCAGTTCTTC. It translates to CATRLAGGQDEQFF. V gene TRBV10-2 combines with J gene TRBJ2-1, with 12 bases aligning to TRBD2. Germline CDR1 and CDR2: WSHSY and SAAADI. V gave up 10 bases and J gave up 8 bases; unmatched junction bases: 9. The CDR3 spans 14 residues.